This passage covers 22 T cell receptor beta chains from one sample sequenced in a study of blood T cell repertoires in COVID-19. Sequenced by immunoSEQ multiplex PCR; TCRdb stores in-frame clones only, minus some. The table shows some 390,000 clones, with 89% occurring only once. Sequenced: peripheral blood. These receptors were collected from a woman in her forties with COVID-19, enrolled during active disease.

The CDR3 loop is CASSLETGYTEAFF. DNA for the CDR3: TGTGCCAGCAGCTTAGAAACAGGGTACACTGAAGCTTTCTTT. This chain uses TRBV7-8 with TRBJ1-1; tentatively, D is TRBD1 (6 bases). The germline V gene encodes CDR1 SGHVS and CDR2 FQNEAQ. Trimming removed 1 base at V and 3 bases at J, with 9 bases between. This CDR3 is built from 14 residues.

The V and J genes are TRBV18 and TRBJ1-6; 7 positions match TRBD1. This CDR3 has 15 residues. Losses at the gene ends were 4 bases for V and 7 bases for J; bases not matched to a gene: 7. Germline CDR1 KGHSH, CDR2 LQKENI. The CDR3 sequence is CASSLLDRENSPLHF. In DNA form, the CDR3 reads TGTGCCAGCTCACTTCTAGACAGGGAGAATTCACCCCTCCACTTT.

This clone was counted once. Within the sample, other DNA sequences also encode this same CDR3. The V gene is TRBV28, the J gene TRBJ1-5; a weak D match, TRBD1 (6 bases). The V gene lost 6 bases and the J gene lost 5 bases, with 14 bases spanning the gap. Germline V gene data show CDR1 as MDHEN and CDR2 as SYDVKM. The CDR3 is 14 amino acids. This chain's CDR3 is CASRPGEGYQPQHF. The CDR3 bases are TGTGCCAGCAGACCAGGGGAGGGCTATCAGCCCCAGCATTTT.

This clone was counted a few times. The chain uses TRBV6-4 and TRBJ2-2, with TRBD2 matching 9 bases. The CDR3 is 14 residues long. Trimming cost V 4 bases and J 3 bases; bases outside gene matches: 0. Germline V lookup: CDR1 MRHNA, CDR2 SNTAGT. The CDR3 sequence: CASSGLADTGELFF. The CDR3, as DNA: TGTGCCAGCAGTGGACTAGCGGACACCGGGGAGCTGTTTTTT.

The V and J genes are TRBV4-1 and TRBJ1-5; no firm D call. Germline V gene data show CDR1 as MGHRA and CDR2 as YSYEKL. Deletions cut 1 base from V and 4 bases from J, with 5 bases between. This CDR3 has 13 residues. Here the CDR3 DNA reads TGCGCCAGCAGCCAAGCCGGGAATCAGCCCCAGCATTTT. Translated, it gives CASSQAGNQPQHF.

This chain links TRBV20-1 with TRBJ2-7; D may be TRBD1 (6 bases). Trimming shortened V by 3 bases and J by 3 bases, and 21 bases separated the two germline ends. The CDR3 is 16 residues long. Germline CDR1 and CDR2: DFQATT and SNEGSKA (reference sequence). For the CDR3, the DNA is TGCAGTGCTAGTCCTACCTTACAGGGAACTCTCTACGAGCAGTACTTC. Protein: CSASPTLQGTLYEQYF.

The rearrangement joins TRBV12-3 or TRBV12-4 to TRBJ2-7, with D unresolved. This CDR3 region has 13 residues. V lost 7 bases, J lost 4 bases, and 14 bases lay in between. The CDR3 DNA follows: TGTGCCAGCACCGATCCGATAGTGTACGAGCAGTACTTC. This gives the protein CASTDPIVYEQYF.

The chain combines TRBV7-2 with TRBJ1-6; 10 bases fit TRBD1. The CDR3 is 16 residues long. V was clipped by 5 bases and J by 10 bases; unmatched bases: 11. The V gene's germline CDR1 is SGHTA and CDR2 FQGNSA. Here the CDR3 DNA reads TGTGCCAGCAGCCCAACGGGGACAGGGGTAGGGTCACCCCTCCACTTT. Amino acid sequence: CASSPTGTGVGSPLHF.

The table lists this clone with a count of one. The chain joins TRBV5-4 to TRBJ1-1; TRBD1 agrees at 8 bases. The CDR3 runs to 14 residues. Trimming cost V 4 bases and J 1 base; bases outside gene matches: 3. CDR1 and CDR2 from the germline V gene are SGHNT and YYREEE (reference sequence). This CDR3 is CASSPTGANTEAFF. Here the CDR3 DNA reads TGTGCCAGCAGCCCGACAGGGGCGAACACTGAAGCTTTCTTT.

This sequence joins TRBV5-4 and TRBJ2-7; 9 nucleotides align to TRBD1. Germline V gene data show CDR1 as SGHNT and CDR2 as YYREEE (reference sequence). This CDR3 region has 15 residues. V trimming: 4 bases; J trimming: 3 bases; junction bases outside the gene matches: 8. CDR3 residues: CASSRTGQGFYEQYF. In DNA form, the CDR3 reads TGTGCCAGCAGCCGGACGGGACAGGGTTTCTACGAGCAGTACTTC.

CDR3 loop: CSVDRGGAGYEQYF. The DNA for the CDR3 is TGCAGCGTTGACAGAGGGGGCGCTGGCTACGAGCAGTACTTC. This sequence joins TRBV29-1 and TRBJ2-7; 7 bases are a match to TRBD1. The junction had 8 bases not matched to a gene; V was cut back by 3 bases and J by 3 bases. CDR3 length: 14 residues. Germline CDR1 SQVTM, CDR2 ANQGSEA.

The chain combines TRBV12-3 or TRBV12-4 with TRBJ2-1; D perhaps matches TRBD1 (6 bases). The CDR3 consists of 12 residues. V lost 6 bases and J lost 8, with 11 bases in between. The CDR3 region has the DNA TGTGCCAGCAGGCAGGGGCTGGATGAGCAGTTCTTC. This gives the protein CASRQGLDEQFF.

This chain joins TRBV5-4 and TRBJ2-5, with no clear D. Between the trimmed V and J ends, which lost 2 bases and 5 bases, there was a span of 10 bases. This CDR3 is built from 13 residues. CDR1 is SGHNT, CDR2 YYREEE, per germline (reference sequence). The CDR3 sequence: CASSFSVKETQYF. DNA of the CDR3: TGTGCCAGCAGCTTCTCGGTTAAGGAGACCCAGTACTTC.

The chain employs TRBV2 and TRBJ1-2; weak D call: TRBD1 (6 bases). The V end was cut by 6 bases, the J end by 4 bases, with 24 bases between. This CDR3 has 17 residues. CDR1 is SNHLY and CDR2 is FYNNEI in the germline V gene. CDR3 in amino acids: CASRQYPGTLQSYGYTF. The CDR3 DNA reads TGTGCCAGCAGGCAATACCCCGGGACACTCCAATCCTATGGCTACACCTTC.

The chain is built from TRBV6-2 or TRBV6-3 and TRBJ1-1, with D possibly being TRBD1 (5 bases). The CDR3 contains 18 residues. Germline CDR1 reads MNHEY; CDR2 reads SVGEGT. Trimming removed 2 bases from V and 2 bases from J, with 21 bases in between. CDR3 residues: CASSYEGEGRGKNTEAFF. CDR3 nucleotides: TGTGCCAGCAGTTACGAAGGGGAGGGGAGAGGGAAAAACACTGAAGCTTTCTTT.

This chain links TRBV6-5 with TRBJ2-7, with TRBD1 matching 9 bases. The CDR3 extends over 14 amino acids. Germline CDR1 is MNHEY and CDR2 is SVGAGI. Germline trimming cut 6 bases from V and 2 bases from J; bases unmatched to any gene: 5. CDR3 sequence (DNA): TGTGCCAGCAGGGTGACAGGGGGAACCTACGAGCAGTACTTC. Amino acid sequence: CASRVTGGTYEQYF.

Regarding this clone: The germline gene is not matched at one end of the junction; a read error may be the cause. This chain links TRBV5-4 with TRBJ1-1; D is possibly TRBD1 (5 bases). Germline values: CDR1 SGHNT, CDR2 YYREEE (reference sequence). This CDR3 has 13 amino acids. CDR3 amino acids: CASSLGPDTEAFF. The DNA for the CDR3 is TGTGCCAGCAGCTTGGGACCGGACACTGAGGCTTTCTTT.

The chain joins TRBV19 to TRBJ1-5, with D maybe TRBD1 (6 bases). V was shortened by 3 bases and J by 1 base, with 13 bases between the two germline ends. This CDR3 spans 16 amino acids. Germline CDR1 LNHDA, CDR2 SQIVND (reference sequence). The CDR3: CASSITGRGSNQPQHF. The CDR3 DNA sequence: TGTGCCAGTAGTATTACGGGCAGGGGAAGCAATCAGCCCCAGCATTTT.

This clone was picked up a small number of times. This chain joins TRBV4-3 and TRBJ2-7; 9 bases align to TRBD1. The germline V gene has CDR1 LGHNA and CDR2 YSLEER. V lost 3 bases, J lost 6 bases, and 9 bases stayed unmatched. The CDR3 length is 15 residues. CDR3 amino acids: CASSHTGTGSGEQYF. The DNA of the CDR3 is TGCGCCAGCAGCCACACCGGGACAGGGTCCGGCGAGCAGTACTTC.

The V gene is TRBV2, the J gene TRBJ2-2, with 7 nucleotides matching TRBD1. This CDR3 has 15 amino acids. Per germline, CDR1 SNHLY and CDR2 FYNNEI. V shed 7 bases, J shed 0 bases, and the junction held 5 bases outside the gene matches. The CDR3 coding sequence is TGTGCCAGCAATCAAGGGACAGCGAACACCGGGGAGCTGTTTTTT. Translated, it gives CASNQGTANTGELFF.

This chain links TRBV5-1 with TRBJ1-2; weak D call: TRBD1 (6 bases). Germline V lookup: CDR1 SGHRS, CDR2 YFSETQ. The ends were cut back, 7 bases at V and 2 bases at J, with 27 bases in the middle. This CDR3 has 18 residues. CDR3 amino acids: CASGLIPLGGESNYGYTF. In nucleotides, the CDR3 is TGCGCCAGCGGTCTTATACCCCTAGGGGGAGAATCGAACTATGGCTACACCTTC.

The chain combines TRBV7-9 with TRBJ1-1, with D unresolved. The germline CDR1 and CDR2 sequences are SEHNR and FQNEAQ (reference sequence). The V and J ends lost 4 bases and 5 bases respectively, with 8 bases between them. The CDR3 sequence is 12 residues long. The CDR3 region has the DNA TGTGCCAGCAGCTCCCAACGGACTGAAGCTTTCTTT. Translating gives CASSSQRTEAFF.